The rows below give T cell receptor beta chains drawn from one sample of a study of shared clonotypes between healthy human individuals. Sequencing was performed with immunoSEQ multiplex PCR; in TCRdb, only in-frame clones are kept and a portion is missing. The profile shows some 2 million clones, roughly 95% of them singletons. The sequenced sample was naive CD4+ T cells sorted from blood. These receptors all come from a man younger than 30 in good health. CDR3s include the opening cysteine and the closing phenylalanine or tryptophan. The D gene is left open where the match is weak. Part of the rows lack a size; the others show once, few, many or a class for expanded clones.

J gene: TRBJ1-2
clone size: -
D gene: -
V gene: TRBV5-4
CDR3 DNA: TGTGCCAGCAGCTTACAGGGTATAGGAGGCTACACCTTC
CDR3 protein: CASSLQGIGGYTF

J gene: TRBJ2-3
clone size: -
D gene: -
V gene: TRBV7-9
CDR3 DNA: TGTGCCAGCAGCTTAATAACACAGGGAACAGATACGCAGTATTTT
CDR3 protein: CASSLITQGTDTQYF

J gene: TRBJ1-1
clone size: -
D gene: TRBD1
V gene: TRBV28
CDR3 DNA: TGTGCCACGCAACAGGGGCAGGGGACTGAAGCTTTCTTT
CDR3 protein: CATQQGQGTEAFF

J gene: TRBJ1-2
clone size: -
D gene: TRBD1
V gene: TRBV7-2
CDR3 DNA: TGTGCCAGCAGCTTAAATGGAGACAGGGTTAACTATGGCTACACCTTC
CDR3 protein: CASSLNGDRVNYGYTF

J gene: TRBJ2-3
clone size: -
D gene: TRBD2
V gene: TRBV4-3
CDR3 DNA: TGCGCCAGCAGCCAAGGGGCGGGAGTCCCAGATACGCAGTATTTT
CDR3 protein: CASSQGAGVPDTQYF

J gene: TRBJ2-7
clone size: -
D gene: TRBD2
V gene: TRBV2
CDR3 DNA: TGTGCCCGTGGGACTAGCGGGGCTACCTCCTACGAGCAGTACTTC
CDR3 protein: CARGTSGATSYEQYF

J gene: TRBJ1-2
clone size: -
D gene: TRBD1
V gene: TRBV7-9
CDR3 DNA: TGTGCCAGCAGCCAAAACGCCCAGGGGGAGAAGGGTGGCTACACCTTC
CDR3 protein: CASSQNAQGEKGGYTF

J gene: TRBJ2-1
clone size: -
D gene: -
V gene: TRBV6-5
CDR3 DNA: TGTGCCAGCAGCCAACGCAATGAGCAGTTCTTC
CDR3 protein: CASSQRNEQFF

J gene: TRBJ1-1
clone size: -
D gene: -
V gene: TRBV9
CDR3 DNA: TGTGCCAGCAGCGTAGGTCAGGGAGGGAAGAACACTGAAGCTTTCTTT
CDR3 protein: CASSVGQGGKNTEAFF

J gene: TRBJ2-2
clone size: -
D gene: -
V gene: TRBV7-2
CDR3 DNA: TGTGCCAGCAGCTTAGTGTGGAACACCGGGGAGCTGTTTTTT
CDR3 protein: CASSLVWNTGELFF

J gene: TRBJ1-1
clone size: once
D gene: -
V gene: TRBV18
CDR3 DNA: TGTGCCAGCTCACCACTGCCCCTCGGGACGAACACTGAAGCTTTCTTT
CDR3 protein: CASSPLPLGTNTEAFF

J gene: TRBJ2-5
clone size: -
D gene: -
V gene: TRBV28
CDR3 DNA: TGTGCCAGCTGGACTATCTGGGGAGAACAAGAGACCCAGTACTTC
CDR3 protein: CASWTIWGEQETQYF

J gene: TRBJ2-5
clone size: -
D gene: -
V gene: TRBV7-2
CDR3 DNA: TGTGCCAGCAGCTTAGTCGCAGCGGCTCCCCCTCGGGCCCAGTACTTC
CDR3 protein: CASSLVAAAPPRAQYF

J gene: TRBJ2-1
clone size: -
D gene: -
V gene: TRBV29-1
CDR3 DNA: TGCAGCGGAAGGGGGGGACAGTCCTACAATGAGCAGTTCTTC
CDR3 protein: CSGRGGQSYNEQFF

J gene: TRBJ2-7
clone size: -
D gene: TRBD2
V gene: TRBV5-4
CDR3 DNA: TGTGCCAGCAGCGGGAGCCTGACTAGCCTGTCCTACGAGCAGTACTTC
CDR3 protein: CASSGSLTSLSYEQYF

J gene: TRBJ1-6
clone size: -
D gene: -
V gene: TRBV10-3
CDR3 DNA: TGTGCCATCAGTGAGGGAGACAGATATAATTCACCCCTCCACTTT
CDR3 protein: CAISEGDRYNSPLHF

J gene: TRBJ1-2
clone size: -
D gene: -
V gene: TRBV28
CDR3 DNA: TGTGCCAGCAGTTCCCCTTCGACGGGTGGCTACACCTTC
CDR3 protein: CASSSPSTGGYTF

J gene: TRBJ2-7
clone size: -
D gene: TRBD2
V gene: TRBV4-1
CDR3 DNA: TGCGCCAGCAGCCAGGGTAGCGGGAGGGCCTCCTACGAGCAGTACTTC
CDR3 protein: CASSQGSGRASYEQYF

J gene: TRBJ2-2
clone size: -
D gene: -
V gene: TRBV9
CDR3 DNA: TGTGCCAGCAGCGTAGGACTTAACACCGGGGAGCTGTTTTTT
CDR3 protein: CASSVGLNTGELFF

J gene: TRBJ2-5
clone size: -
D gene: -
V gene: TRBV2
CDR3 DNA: TGTGCCAGCAGTGAAGAGCAGTTCAGGTACTTC
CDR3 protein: CASSEEQFRYF

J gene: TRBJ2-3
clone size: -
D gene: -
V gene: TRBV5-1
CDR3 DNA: TGCGCCAGCAGTAACCGGACTGTACGAGCTTTT
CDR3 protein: CASSNRTVRAF

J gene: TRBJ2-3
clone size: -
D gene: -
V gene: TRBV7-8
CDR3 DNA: TGTGCCAGCAGCCGAAACTCAGGTGGGGTCACAGATACGCAGTATTTT
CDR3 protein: CASSRNSGGVTDTQYF

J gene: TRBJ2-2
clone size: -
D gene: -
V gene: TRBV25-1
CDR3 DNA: TGTGCCAGCAGTGATCAGATAGAGATGTACGGGGAGCTGTTTTTT
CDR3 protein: CASSDQIEMYGELFF

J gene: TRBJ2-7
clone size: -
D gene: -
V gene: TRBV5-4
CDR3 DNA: TGTGCCAGCAGCTTGGGGGGTGGCGAGCAGTACTTC
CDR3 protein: CASSLGGGEQYF

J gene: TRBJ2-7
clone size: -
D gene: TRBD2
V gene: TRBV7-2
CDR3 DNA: TGTGCCAGCAGCCTAACAGCTGTTGGCGGGAGAACCTACGAGCAGTACTTC
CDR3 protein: CASSLTAVGGRTYEQYF

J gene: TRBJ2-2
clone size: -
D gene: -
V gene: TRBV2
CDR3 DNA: TGTGCCAGCAGTGATAACCCGGGGCACACCGGGGAGCTGTTTTTT
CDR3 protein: CASSDNPGHTGELFF

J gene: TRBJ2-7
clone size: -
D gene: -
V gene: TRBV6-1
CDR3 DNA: TGTGCCAGCGAGGGCGTAGCCTACGAGCAGTACTTC
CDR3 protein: CASEGVAYEQYF

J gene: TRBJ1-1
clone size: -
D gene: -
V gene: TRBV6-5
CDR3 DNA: TGTGCCAGCAGGGTACAAGACAGCTGGAACACTGAAGCTTTCTTT
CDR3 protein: CASRVQDSWNTEAFF

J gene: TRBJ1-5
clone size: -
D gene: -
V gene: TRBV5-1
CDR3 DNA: TGCGCCAGCAGCCTGGACACCGAAAATCAGCCCCAGCATTTT
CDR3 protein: CASSLDTENQPQHF

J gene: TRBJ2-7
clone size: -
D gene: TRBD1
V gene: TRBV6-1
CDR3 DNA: TGTGCCAGCAGTCCGGGACAGGGGGTAAACGAGCAGTACTTC
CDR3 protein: CASSPGQGVNEQYF

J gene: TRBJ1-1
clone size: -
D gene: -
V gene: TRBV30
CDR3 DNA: TGTGCCTGGAGTGTCCGTGCTGAAGCTTTCTTT
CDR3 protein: CAWSVRAEAFF

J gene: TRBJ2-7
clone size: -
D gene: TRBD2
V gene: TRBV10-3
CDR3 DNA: TGTGCCATCGGACTAGCGGGACTAAGCTCCTACGAGCAGTACTTC
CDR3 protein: CAIGLAGLSSYEQYF

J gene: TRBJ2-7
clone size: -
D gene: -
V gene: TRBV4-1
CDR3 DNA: TGCGCCAGCAGCCAAGAGGTGGCCCGCTACGAGCAGTACTTC
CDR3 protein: CASSQEVARYEQYF

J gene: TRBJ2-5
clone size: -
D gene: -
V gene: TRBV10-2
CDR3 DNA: TGCGCCAGCAGCCGGGACTTTCAACAAGAGACCCAGTACTTC
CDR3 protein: CASSRDFQQETQYF

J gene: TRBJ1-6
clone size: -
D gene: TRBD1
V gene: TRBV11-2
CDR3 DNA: TGTGCCAGCAGCTACCTCCGGGACAGAGGGATCTATAATTCACCCCTCCACTTT
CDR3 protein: CASSYLRDRGIYNSPLHF

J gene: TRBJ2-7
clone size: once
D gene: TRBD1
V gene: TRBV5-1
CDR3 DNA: TGCGCCAGCAGCCCCACAGGGGAAGTCTACTACGAGCAGTACTTC
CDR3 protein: CASSPTGEVYYEQYF

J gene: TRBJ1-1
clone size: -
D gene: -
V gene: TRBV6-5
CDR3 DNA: TGTGCCAGCAGTTTTCGGACAGAAAACACTGAAGCTTTCTTT
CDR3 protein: CASSFRTENTEAFF

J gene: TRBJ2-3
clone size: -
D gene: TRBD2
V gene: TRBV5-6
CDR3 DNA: TGTGCCAGCAGCGACACTAGCGGGGAGGATACGCAGTATTTT
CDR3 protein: CASSDTSGEDTQYF

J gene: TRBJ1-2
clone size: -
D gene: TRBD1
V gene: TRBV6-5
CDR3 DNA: TGTGCCAGCAGGCCCGGGACAGGGGCAAACTATGGCTACACCTTC
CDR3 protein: CASRPGTGANYGYTF

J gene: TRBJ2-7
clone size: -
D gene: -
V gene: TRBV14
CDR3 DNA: TGTGCCAGCAGCCACCCCTACGAGCAGTACTTC
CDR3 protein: CASSHPYEQYF

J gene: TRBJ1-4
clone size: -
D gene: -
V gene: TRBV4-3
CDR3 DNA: TGCGCCAGCAGCCAAGATTGGGCCGTGGGGAGCAATGAAAAACTGTTTTTT
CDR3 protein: CASSQDWAVGSNEKLFF

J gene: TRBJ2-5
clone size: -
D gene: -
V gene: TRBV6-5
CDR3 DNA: TGTGCCACCTATGCCGGGCCCCGGGTCGAGACCCAGTACTTC
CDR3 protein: CATYAGPRVETQYF

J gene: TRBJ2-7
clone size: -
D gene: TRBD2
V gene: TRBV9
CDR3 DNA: TGTGCCAGCAGCGTGGAACTAGCGGCTCCCCCCTACGAGCAGTACTTC
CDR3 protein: CASSVELAAPPYEQYF